This record covers a single TCR beta chain. Its antigen is unknown. Looked up from germline, CDR1 is SGHDT and CDR2 is YYEEEE. The V gene lost 5 bases and the J gene lost 5 bases, with 16 bases spanning the gap. The CDR3 runs 15 residues. This sample stems from a study of beta chain features in type 1 diabetes. Whole-study results and caveats: Because the template was cDNA, high-expressing cells might be over-represented. VDJ junctions sequenced from type 1 diabetes patients showed fewer insertions and more deletions. Comparison showed that naive, central memory and Treg TCRB repertoires appeared more similar among patients than among healthy donors. PCR might preferentially amplify shorter templates, equally in patients and controls. TCRB CDR3s were moderately but significantly shorter in Type 1 diabetes patients in all four CD4+ subsets.

The isolated RNA, all of it, was reverse transcribed, so expressed TCRB transcripts were what got sequenced. TCRdb's copy holds only in-frame clones and misses some; the assay was immunoSEQ multiplex PCR. In the table there are under 200,000 clones, about 8.1% of which are singletons. Source material: central memory CD4+ T cells from blood. The rearrangement links TRBV5-6 to TRBJ2-2; tentatively, D is TRBD1 (5 bases). This TCR was recovered from a woman between 18 and 29 years old with type 1 diabetes. In nucleotides, the CDR3 is TGTGCCAGCAGGAACAGGCCTGTGGGGACCGGGGAGCTGTTTTTT. It encodes CASRNRPVGTGELFF.